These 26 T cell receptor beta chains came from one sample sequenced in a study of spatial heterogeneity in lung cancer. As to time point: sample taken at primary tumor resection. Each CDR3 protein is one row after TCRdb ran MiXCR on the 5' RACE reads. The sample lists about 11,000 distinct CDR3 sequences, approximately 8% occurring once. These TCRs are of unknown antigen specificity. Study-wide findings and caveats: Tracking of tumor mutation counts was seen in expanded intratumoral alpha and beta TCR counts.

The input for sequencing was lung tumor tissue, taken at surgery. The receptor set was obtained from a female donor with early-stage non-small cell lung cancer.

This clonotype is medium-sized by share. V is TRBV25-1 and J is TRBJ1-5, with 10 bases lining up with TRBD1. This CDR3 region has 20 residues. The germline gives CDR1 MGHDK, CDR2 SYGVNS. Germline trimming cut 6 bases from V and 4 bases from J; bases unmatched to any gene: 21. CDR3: CASRPPGQGPILVKNQPQHF. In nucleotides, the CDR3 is TGTGCCAGCAGACCACCGGGACAGGGGCCAATTTTAGTGAAAAATCAGCCCCAGCATTTT.

CDR3 DNA sequence: TGTGCCAGCAGCTTATCGGGGGTTGCGACCGGGGAGCTGTTTTTT. Amino acid sequence: CASSLSGVATGELFF. The V call is TRBV11-3, the J call TRBJ2-2, with D perhaps TRBD2 (6 bases). From germline, CDR1 is SGHNT and CDR2 YENEEA. The V gene lost 2 bases and the J gene lost 5 bases, with 12 bases spanning the gap. The CDR3 contains 15 residues.

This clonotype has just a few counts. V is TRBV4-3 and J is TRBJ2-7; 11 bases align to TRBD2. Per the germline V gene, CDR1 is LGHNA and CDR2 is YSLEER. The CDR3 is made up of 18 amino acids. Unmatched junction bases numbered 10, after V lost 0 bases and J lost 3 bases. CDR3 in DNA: TGCGCCAGCAGCCAAGACTTACCGACTAGCGGGGCGATCTACGAGCAGTACTTC. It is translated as CASSQDLPTSGAIYEQYF.

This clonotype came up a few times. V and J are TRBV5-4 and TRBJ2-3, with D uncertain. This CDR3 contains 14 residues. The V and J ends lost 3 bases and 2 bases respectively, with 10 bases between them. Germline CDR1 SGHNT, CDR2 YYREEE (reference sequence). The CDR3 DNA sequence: TGTGCCAGCAGCTCCTCTCTAGACACAGATACGCAGTATTTT. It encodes CASSSSLDTDTQYF.

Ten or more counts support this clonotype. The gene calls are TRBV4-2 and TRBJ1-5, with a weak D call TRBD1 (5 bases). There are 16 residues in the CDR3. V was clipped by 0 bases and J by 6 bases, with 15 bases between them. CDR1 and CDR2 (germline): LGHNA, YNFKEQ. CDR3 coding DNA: TGTGCCAGCAGCCAAGATCCTGGCGTGGGGGTTCAGCCCCAGCATTTT. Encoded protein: CASSQDPGVGVQPQHF.

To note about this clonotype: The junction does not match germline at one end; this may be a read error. The CDR3 loop reads CSAREGTSGPGGF. The CDR3 DNA is TGCAGTGCTAGAGAAGGGACTAGCGGTCCCGGTGGATTC. The chain uses TRBV20-1 and TRBJ2-7; TRBD2 matches 11 bases. Germline lookup yields CDR1 DFQATT and CDR2 SNEGSKA (reference sequence). CDR3 length equals 13 residues.

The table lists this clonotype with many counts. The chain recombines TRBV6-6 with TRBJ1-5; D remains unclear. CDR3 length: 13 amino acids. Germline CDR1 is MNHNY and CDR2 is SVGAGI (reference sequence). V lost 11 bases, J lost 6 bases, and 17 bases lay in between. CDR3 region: CAAKADLVQPQHF. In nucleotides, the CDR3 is TGTGCCGCTAAGGCTGACCTAGTTCAGCCCCAGCATTTT.

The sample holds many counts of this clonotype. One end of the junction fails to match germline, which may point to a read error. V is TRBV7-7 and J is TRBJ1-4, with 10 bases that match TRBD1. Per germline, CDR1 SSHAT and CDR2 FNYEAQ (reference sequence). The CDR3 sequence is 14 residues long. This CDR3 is CASSSGQGNEKLFF. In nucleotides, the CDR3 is TGTGCTAGCAGCTCGGGACAGGGGAATGAAAAACTGTTTTTT.

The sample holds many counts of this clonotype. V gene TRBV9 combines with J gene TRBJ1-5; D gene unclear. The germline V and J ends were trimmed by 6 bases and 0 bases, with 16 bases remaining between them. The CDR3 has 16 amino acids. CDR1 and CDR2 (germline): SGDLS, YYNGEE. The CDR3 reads CASTPAGPTSNQPQHF. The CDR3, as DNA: TGTGCCAGCACCCCCGCTGGACCGACTAGCAATCAGCCCCAGCATTTT. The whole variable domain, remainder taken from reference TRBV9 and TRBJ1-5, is DSGVTQTPKHLITATGQRVTLRCSPRSGDLSVYWYQQSLDQGLQFLIQYYNGEERAKGNILERFSAQQFPDLHSELNLSSLELGDSALYFCASTPAGPTSNQPQHFGDGTRLSIL.

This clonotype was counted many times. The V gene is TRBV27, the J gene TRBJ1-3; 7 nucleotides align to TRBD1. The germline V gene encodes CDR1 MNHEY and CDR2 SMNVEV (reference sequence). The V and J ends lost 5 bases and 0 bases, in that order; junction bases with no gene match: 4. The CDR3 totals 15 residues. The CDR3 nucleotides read TGTGCCAGCAGTCCAGACAGGGCCTCTGGAAACACCATATATTTT. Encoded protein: CASSPDRASGNTIYF.

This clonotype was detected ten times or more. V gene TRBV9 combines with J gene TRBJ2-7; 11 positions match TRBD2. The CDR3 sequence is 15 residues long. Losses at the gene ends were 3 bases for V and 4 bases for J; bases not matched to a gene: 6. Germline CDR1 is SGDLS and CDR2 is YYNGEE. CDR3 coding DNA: TGTGCCAGCAGCGAGAGTACTAGCGGGGGTTACGAGCAGTACTTC. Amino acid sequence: CASSESTSGGYEQYF. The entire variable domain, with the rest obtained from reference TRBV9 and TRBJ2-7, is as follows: DSGVTQTPKHLITATGQRVTLRCSPRSGDLSVYWYQQSLDQGLQFLIQYYNGEERAKGNILERFSAQQFPDLHSELNLSSLELGDSALYFCASSESTSGGYEQYFGPGTRLTVT.

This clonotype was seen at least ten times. The CDR3 DNA reads TGTGCCAGCAGCTCGACAGGGGGCGATGAGCAGTTCTTC. Encoded protein: CASSSTGGDEQFF. The V call is TRBV7-9, the J call TRBJ2-1, with 10 bases identical to TRBD1. The CDR3 spans 13 residues. V shed 4 bases and J 8 bases; nucleotides not matched to a gene: 2. Germline assignment: CDR1 SEHNR and CDR2 FQNEAQ (reference sequence).

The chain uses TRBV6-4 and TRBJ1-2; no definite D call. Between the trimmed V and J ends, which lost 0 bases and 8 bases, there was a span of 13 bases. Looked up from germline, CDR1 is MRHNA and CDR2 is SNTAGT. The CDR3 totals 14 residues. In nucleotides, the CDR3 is TGTGCCAGCAGTGACTCGAGAGGGCCCAAAGGCTACACCTTC. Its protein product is CASSDSRGPKGYTF.

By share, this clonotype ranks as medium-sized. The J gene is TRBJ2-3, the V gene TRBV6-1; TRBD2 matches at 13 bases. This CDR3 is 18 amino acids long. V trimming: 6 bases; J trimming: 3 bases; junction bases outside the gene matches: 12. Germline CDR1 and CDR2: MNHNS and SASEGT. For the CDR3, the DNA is TGTGCCAGCAGAGCACGACTAGCGGGGGGCCTGAGAACAGATACGCAGTATTTT. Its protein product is CASRARLAGGLRTDTQYF.

CDR3 nucleotides: TGTGCCAGCAGTGAAGGCTGGGACCCTCCATATACGCAGTATTTT. Translation: CASSEGWDPPYTQYF. The rearrangement links TRBV6-1 to TRBJ2-3, with D perhaps given as TRBD1 or TRBD2 (5 bases each). Germline CDR1 is MNHNS and CDR2 is SASEGT. This CDR3 has 15 residues. V was cut by 1 base and J by 7 bases, with 15 bases left in between.

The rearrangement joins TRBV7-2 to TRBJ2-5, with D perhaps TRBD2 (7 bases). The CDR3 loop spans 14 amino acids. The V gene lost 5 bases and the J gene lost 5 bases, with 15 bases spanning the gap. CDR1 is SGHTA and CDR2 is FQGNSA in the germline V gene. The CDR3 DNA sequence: TGTGCCAGCAGCCCACAGGGAGGGGCTGAGACCCAGTACTTC. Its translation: CASSPQGGAETQYF.

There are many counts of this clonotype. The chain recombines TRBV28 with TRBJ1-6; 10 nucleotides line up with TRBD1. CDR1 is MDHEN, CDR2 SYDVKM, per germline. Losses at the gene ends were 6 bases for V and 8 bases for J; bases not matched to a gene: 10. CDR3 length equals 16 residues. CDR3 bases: TGTGCCAGCAGCCTCCATCCCGGGACAGGGGATTCACCCCTCCACTTT. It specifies CASSLHPGTGDSPLHF.

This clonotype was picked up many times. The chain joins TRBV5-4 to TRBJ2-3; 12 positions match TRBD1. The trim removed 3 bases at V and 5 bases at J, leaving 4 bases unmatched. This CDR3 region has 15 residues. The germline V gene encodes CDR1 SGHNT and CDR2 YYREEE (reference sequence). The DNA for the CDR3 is TGTGCCAGCAGCTGGGGACAGGGGGCTCGAGATACGCAGTATTTT. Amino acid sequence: CASSWGQGARDTQYF.

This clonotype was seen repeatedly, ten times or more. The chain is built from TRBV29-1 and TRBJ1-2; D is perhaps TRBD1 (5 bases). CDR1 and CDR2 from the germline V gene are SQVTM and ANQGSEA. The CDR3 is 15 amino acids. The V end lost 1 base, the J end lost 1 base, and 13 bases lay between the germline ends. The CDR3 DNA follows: TGCAGCGTTGAAGGGGGCGCAGGCGGTAACTATGGCTACACCTTC. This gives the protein CSVEGGAGGNYGYTF.

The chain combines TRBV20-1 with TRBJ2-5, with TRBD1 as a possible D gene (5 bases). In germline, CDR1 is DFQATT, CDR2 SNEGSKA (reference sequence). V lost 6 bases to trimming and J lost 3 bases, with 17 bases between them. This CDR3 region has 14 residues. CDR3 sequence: CSARRQGQKETQYF. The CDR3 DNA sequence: TGCAGTGCCAGAAGGCAGGGCCAGAAAGAGACCCAGTACTTC.

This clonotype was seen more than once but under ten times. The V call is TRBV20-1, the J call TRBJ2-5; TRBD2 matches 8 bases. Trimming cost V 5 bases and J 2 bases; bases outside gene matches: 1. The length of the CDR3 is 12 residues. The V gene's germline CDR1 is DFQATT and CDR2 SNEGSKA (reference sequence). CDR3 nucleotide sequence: TGCAGTGCTTTAGCGGGGCAAGAGACCCAGTACTTC. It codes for CSALAGQETQYF.

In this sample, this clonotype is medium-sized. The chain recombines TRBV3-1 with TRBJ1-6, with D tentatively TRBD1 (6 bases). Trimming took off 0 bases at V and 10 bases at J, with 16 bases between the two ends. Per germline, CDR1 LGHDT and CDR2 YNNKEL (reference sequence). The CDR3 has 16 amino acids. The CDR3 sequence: CASSQDSNRVGSPLHF. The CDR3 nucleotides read TGTGCCAGCAGCCAAGACTCTAACAGGGTTGGATCACCCCTCCACTTT.

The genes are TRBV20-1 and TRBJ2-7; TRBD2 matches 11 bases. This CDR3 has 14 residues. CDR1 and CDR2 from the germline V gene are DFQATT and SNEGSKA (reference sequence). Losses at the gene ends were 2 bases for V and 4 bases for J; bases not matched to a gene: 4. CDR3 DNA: TGCAGTGCTAGATCTAGCGGGGGGTTATACGAGCAGTACTTC. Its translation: CSARSSGGLYEQYF.

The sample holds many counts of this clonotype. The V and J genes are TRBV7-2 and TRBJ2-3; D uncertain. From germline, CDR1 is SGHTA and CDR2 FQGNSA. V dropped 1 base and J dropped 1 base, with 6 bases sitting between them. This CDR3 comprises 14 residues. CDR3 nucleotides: TGTGCCAGCAGCTTAGTCGGGCGCACAGATACGCAGTATTTT. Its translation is CASSLVGRTDTQYF.

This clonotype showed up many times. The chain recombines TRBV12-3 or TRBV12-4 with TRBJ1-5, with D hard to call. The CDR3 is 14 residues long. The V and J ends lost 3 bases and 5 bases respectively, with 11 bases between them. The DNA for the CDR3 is TGTGCCAGCAGTTTCTCGGGGATCGATCAGCCCCAGCATTTT. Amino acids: CASSFSGIDQPQHF.

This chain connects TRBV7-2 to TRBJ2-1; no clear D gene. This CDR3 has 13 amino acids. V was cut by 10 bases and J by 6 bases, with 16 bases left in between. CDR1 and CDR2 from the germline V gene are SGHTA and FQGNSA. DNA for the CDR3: TGTGCCACGAGCCAGCAAGTCGGCAATGAGCAGTTCTTC. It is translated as CATSQQVGNEQFF.